This T cell receptor (beta chain) was recovered during a study of beta chain features in type 1 diabetes. For this clone: What it recognizes is unknown.

Findings of the study overall: Across patients, naive, central memory and Treg TCRB repertoires exhibited apparently greater similarity than was observed across healthy donors.

Every isolated RNA sample was fully reverse transcribed, so sequencing captured expressed TCRB transcripts. Generated by immunoSEQ multiplex PCR, the TCRdb table keeps only in-frame clones and is missing some. The top ten clones hold approximately 0.02% of a sample with under 450,000 clones, over 13% of them seen once. Only one heparinised blood draw was taken per donor, and its volume averaged about 120 mL. Based on CD45RO/CCR7/CD25/CD127/CD95/CD27, CD4+ regulatory, stem cell-like memory, naive and central memory cells were sorted. V was clipped by 5 bases and J by 0 bases, with 11 bases between them. CDR1 KGHSH and CDR2 LQKENI come from the germline V gene. There are 15 residues in the CDR3.

This sequence originates from a woman younger than 35 in good health. The chain links TRBV18 to TRBJ2-1; D is possibly TRBD2 (6 bases). Sequencing was carried out using naive CD4+ T cells from blood. In nucleotides, the CDR3 is TGTGCCAGCTCAATAGCGGAAAGCTCCTACAATGAGCAGTTCTTC. This codes for CASSIAESSYNEQFF.